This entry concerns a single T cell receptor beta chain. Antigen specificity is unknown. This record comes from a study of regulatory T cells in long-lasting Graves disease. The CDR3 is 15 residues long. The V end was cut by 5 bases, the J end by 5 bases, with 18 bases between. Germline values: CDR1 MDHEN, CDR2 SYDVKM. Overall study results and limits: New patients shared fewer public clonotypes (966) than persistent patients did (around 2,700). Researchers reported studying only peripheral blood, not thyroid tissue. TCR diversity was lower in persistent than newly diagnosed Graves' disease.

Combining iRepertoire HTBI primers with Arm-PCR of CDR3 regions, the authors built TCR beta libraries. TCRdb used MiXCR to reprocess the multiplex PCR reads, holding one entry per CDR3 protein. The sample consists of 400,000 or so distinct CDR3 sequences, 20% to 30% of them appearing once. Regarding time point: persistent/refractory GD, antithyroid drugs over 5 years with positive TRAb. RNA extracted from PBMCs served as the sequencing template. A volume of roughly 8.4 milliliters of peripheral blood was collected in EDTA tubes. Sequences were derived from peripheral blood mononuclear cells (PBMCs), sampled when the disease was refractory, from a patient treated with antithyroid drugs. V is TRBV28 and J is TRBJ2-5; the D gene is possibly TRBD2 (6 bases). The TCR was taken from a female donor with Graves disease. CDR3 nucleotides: TGTGCCAGCAGTCCCAATAGGGGCGGGGTGGAGACCCAGTACTTC. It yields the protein CASSPNRGGVETQYF.